The present TCR beta chain was sequenced within a study of human T cells and chemical hapten exposure. Study details: Patch tests applied 0.01% DPC to the upper back, read at 6 days.

TCRdb re-derived calls from the RACE reads in MiXCR, one entry per CDR3 protein. The repertoire holds some 120,000 distinct CDR3 sequences, with 9% to 13% as singletons. The time point is: patch test 1, 2 weeks after DPC sensitization. Regarding treatment: therapeutic diphenylcyclopropenone sensitization with weekly scalp DPC. Patients had alopecia, were aged 18 to 70, and were not pregnant. Total RNA was isolated from whole blood that had not been fractionated. This clonotype was seen at least ten times. This CDR3 comprises 13 residues. V was pared by 1 base and J by 3 bases, with 5 bases between. This receptor was identified in a woman aged 45 to 65 with alopecia areata. Some clones in this sample may be carry-over from other donors' samples. This chain joins TRBV12-3 or TRBV12-4 and TRBJ2-3; no definite D call. This specimen consisted of whole blood, obtained in connection with sensitization to the hapten diphenylcyclopropenone (DPC). CDR3 coding DNA: TGTGCCAGCAGTTTAGAAACTACAGATACGCAGTATTTT. Protein: CASSLETTDTQYF.